The clone carrying this T cell receptor beta chain appeared a few times. What it binds is unknown. This record comes from a study of CD8 T cells in ankylosing spondylitis. Study results and limitations: Relatively rare in peripheral blood, disease-linked clones were also CD8+. One TCR beta motif, made up of roughly 8 highly homologous variants, appeared characteristic of ankylosing spondylitis blood.

This CDR3 comprises 15 residues. V was clipped by 4 bases and J by 1 base; unmatched bases: 3. The V gene's germline CDR1 is MNHEY and CDR2 SMNVEV (reference sequence). From the 5' RACE reads, TCRdb called clonotypes with MiXCR, one entry per CDR3 protein. Of 300,000 to 400,000 distinct CDR3 sequences in the sample, 11% were seen once. This TCR was recovered from a female donor with ankylosing spondylitis or in good health (not recorded which). This rearrangement joins TRBV27 to TRBJ2-5; 10 bases agree with TRBD2. The sample was blood, either unsorted or a sorted T cell fraction (not recorded which). CDR3 region: CASSSGTSAQETQYF. CDR3 bases: TGTGCCAGCAGTTCCGGGACTAGCGCCCAAGAGACCCAGTACTTC.